The present TCR beta chain was sequenced within a study of T-cell memory formation after mild COVID-19 (dated by TCRdb to the early 2020s). For context, the study as a whole: TCR sequence clusters from the two donors were found to be largely donor specific. Two young, previously healthy adult volunteers, one female and one male, were included in the cohort. Longitudinal TCRalpha and TCRbeta repertoire sequencing tracked T-cell clones expanding and contracting after mild COVID-19 in two donors. What the research found in general, with its limitations: SARS-CoV-2 specificity was not confirmed for the second-wave clones peaking on day 37. From day 15 to 85, contracting clones showed balanced CD4/CD8 phenotypes, whereas a second wave of clones that expanded from day 15 to 37 leaned towards CD4+. Contracting CD4+ clones turned up mainly in the CM and EM memory subsets, whereas EMRA was where CD8+ clones were enriched. The detection of some responding clones in pre-infection memory suggests that pre-existing cross-reactive memory T cells joined the SARS-CoV-2 response. The study included only a couple of mild cases, and larger cohorts that include severe cases with pre-infection samples were judged to be necessary.

About this clonotype: The antigen it recognizes is unknown. No per-base quality is available; no much larger clone lies one base away.

Ficoll-Paque density gradient centrifugation was the method used to isolate PBMCs. V was cut back by 2 bases and J by 0 bases, leaving a gap of 5 bases between them. Via the germline V gene, CDR1 is KGHSH and CDR2 LQKENI. Inclusive of the bounding cysteine and phenylalanine, the CDR3 is 15 residues long. The sequence is cut down to CDR3 DNA, 45 bases in frame from base 1. TCRdb lists the instrument as Illumina NovaSeq 6000. Using 5'RACE with constant-segment primers, TCRalpha and TCRbeta cDNA libraries were constructed, with sample barcodes and unique molecular identifiers added in the process. RNA was extracted from every sample with Trizol reagent. Amplification of the libraries took two PCR steps, and the second step added a second sample barcode plus Illumina TruSeq adapters. Libraries were sequenced on an Illumina NovaSeq with 2 x 150 bp paired-end reads. In the original analysis: With migec v1.2.7, reads were demultiplexed and then collapsed into UMI-guided consensus sequences. Using mixcr v2.1.11, the UMI consensuses were aligned to TRA and TRB V and J templates and assembled into clonotypes. Expanded or contracted clonotypes were those called significant by both edgeR and NoisET, with noise models trained on biological replicates. For edgeR calls, the cutoffs were a false discovery rate-adjusted p below 0.01 and a log2 fold-change threshold of 1. PCA with hierarchical clustering of max-normalized trajectories of the 1000 most abundant clonotypes was used as exploratory dynamics analysis. Each responding clone was given a CD4 or CD8 phenotype based on the CD4+ and CD8+ repertoires, which had been sequenced separately. The raw public reads went through TCRdb reprocessing: fastp at Q25, MiXCR clone calling, in-frame beta chains kept. Entries that share a CDR3 protein sequence are merged under the most common genes and DNA. These V and J calls derive from TCRdb rather than the authors' analysis. Within this sample are under 50,000 distinct CDR3 sequences, with around 25% of them counted one time only. Clones ranked in the top ten supply about 41% of the sample.

This chain is built from TRBV18 and TRBJ1-6; the D segment cannot be called with confidence. Input material: PBMCs or a T cell subset sorted from them (not recorded which). This receptor was identified in a man between 18 and 35 years old who had mild COVID-19 (a few samples of this study predate the infection). The sample titles of this study are shuffled in the database, so cell type and time point are left out; the donor was told from shared clones. The DNA is as follows: TGTGCCAGCTCACCAGCGAGCTCCTATAATTCACCCCTCCACTTT. This is translated as CASSPASSYNSPLHF.